Presented here are 30 T cell receptor beta chains from one specimen sequenced in a study of cytomegalovirus exposure and HLA in healthy donors. Assay: immunoSEQ multiplex PCR; the TCRdb copy retains only in-frame clones and omits some. The data contain 150,000 or so clones, about 88% of them singletons. The sequencing sample was made of PBMCs. Source of these receptors: a man between 18 and 35 years old in good health and CMV-seropositive.

This clone has a single count. V usage is TRBV18 and J usage is TRBJ2-1; TRBD1 is a possible D gene (5 bases). The CDR3 covers 14 residues. Germline assignment: CDR1 KGHSH and CDR2 LQKENI. Trimming pared 1 base from V and 9 bases from J, leaving 13 bases between. CDR3 DNA sequence: TGTGCCAGCTCACCACGGGCGGATCAGGGTGAGCAGTTCTTC. The encoded protein is CASSPRADQGEQFF.

The chain combines TRBV27 with TRBJ1-5, with TRBD1 matching over 8 bases. The J segment lost 4 bases and the V segment lost 5 bases, leaving 4 bases of the junction unmatched. CDR1 is MNHEY and CDR2 is SMNVEV in the germline V gene (reference sequence). This CDR3 region has 14 residues. This CDR3 is CASSPRQGNQPQHF. The CDR3 DNA reads as TGTGCCAGCAGTCCACGACAGGGGAATCAGCCCCAGCATTTT.

This chain's CDR3 is CASSTAGNTEAFF. DNA of the CDR3: TGTGCCAGCAGCACGGCGGGGAACACTGAAGCTTTCTTT. The V and J genes are TRBV11-2 and TRBJ1-1; no clear D. Looked up from germline, CDR1 is SGHAT and CDR2 is FQNNGV. There are 13 residues in the CDR3. V shed 5 bases and J shed 1 base, with 8 bases lying between them.

The V and J genes are TRBV5-4 and TRBJ2-1; 8 positions agree with TRBD2. Germline CDR1 SGHNT, CDR2 YYREEE (reference sequence). There are 15 residues in the CDR3. V lost 4 bases to trimming and J lost 3 bases; unmatched junction nucleotides: 6. This chain's CDR3 is CASSPGTRDYNEQFF. As DNA, the CDR3 is TGTGCCAGCAGCCCTGGGACTAGAGACTACAATGAGCAGTTCTTC.

The V call is TRBV7-2, the J call TRBJ1-1; tentative D call: TRBD1 (5 bases). CDR3 length: 14 residues. Looked up from germline, CDR1 is SGHTA and CDR2 is FQGNSA. Trimming cost V 1 base and J 4 bases, with 10 bases left between them. CDR3 DNA: TGTGCCAGCAGCTTAGAAGGCGGGGGCACTGAAGCTTTCTTT. Protein sequence: CASSLEGGGTEAFF.

The gene calls are TRBV4-3 and TRBJ2-4; D unclear. The CDR3 is 15 amino acids. Trimming removed 0 bases at V and 6 bases at J, with 12 bases between. Germline V CDR1 and CDR2: LGHNA, YSLEER. The CDR3 is CASSQDNQYLNIQYF. The CDR3 nucleotides are TGCGCCAGCAGCCAAGATAACCAGTACCTAAACATTCAGTACTTC.

There are a few counts of this clone. The V call is TRBV12-5, the J call TRBJ1-1; 9 nucleotides align to TRBD1. V lost 7 bases to trimming and J lost 7 bases; unmatched junction nucleotides: 7. The CDR3 is 13 residues long. CDR1 is LGHNT and CDR2 is FRNRAP in the germline V gene. The CDR3 DNA is TGTGCTAGTGCCTTACCGACAGGGGGTGAAGCTTTCTTT. Its translation is CASALPTGGEAFF.

This chain links TRBV5-1 with TRBJ2-7; 7 bases map to TRBD2. There are 13 residues in the CDR3. V shed 4 bases and J 6 bases; nucleotides not matched to a gene: 7. Looked up from germline, CDR1 is SGHRS and CDR2 is YFSETQ. The CDR3 DNA sequence: TGCGCCAGCAGCGTCGCGGGAGCCCGCGAGCAGTACTTC. Protein: CASSVAGAREQYF. Complete variable domain (other parts from reference TRBV5-1 and TRBJ2-7): KAGVTQTPRYLIKTRGQQVTLSCSPISGHRSVSWYQQTPGQGLQFLFEYFSETQRNKGNFPGRFSGRQFSNSRSEMNVSTLELGDSALYLCASSVAGAREQYFGPGTRLTVT.

This chain uses TRBV11-2 with TRBJ2-2, with 10 bases fitting TRBD2. The trim removed 1 base at V and 9 bases at J, leaving 8 bases unmatched. Looked up from germline, CDR1 is SGHAT and CDR2 is FQNNGV. The CDR3 runs 16 residues. This CDR3 reads CASSLGLAGVHRELFF. The CDR3 bases are TGTGCCAGCAGCTTAGGGCTAGCGGGGGTCCACCGGGAGCTGTTTTTT.

This clone was picked up a small number of times. This chain connects TRBV11-1 to TRBJ1-2; D is unresolved. Trimming took 1 base from V and 4 from J, leaving 4 bases between them. CDR3 size: 12 residues. Germline loops: CDR1 SGHAT, CDR2 FQDESV (reference sequence). The CDR3 DNA is TGTGCCAGCAGCTTAGACGGCTATGGCTACACCTTC. Protein: CASSLDGYGYTF.

The rearrangement links TRBV7-9 to TRBJ2-3; weak D call: TRBD2 (5 bases). The CDR3 runs to 15 residues. The V end lost 4 bases, the J end lost 0 bases, and 11 bases lay between the germline ends. Per the germline V gene, CDR1 is SEHNR and CDR2 is FQNEAQ (reference sequence). For the CDR3, the DNA is TGTGCCAGCAGCTCCCGGGGTGGAAGCACAGATACGCAGTATTTT. Residues: CASSSRGGSTDTQYF.

The V call is TRBV7-2, the J call TRBJ2-5, with TRBD1 identical over 10 bases. The CDR3 covers 17 residues. V lost 4 bases, J lost 8 bases, and 16 bases stayed unmatched. Germline assignment: CDR1 SGHTA and CDR2 FQGNSA. The CDR3 protein is CASSSGRRQGALRTQYF. As DNA, the CDR3 is TGTGCCAGCAGCTCCGGACGTCGACAGGGGGCTCTAAGAACCCAGTACTTC. Combining the CDR3 with reference TRBV7-2 and TRBJ2-5 gives the whole variable domain GAGVSQSPSNKVTEKGKDVELRCDPISGHTALYWYRQSLGQGLEFLIYFQGNSAPDKSGLPSDRFSAERTGGSVSTLTIQRTQQEDSAVYLCASSSGRRQGALRTQYFGPGTRLLVL.

The chain couples TRBV6-6 to TRBJ1-2; perhaps TRBD1 as D (6 bases). The germline CDR1 and CDR2 sequences are MNHNY and SVGAGI (reference sequence). The CDR3 sequence is 14 residues long. Trimming removed 9 bases at V and 4 bases at J, with 18 bases between. The CDR3 DNA is TGTGCCAGTACAGCGGGGGCGCGGGGCTATGGCTACACCTTC. Amino acid sequence: CASTAGARGYGYTF.

A note on this clone: This sample includes further DNA sequences coding for the same CDR3. The chain carries TRBV18 and TRBJ1-1; TRBD1 is a possible D gene (5 bases). Germline V gene data show CDR1 as KGHSH and CDR2 as LQKENI. Trimming cost V 3 bases and J 1 base, with 9 bases left between them. The CDR3 has 14 amino acids. For the CDR3, the DNA is TGTGCCAGCTCACCCCTCCAGGGGAACACTGAAGCTTTCTTT. It codes for CASSPLQGNTEAFF.

The chain has TRBV7-2 and TRBJ1-6, with D unresolved. Germline V CDR1 and CDR2: SGHTA, FQGNSA. The CDR3 extends over 17 amino acids. V lost 1 base and J lost 0, with 10 bases in between. The CDR3 reads CASSLVPVSSYNSPLHF. In DNA form, the CDR3 reads TGTGCCAGCAGCTTAGTGCCAGTCAGCTCCTATAATTCACCCCTCCACTTT.

The chain carries TRBV9 and TRBJ1-3; 7 nucleotides line up with TRBD1. V lost 0 bases, J lost 3 bases, and 6 bases stayed unmatched. Germline V CDR1 and CDR2: SGDLS, YYNGEE. The CDR3 extends over 16 amino acids. CDR3 DNA: TGTGCCAGCAGCGTAGAATCTAGGGGGCTTGGAAACACCATATATTTT. Protein: CASSVESRGLGNTIYF.

The J gene is TRBJ2-3, the V gene TRBV5-1, with 8 bases identical to TRBD1. The trim removed 4 bases at V and 4 bases at J, leaving 5 bases unmatched. The CDR3 loop spans 14 amino acids. Per germline, CDR1 SGHRS and CDR2 YFSETQ. CDR3 amino acids: CASSADRGSDTQYF. CDR3 nucleotides: TGCGCCAGCAGCGCCGACAGGGGTTCAGATACGCAGTATTTT.

V gene TRBV13 combines with J gene TRBJ2-3; no clear D. The germline V gene has CDR1 PRHDT and CDR2 FYEKMQ (reference sequence). The CDR3 totals 15 residues. Trimming pared 5 bases from V and 0 bases from J, leaving 12 bases between. CDR3 protein: CASSPVAPSTDTQYF. The CDR3 DNA is TGTGCCAGCAGCCCGGTAGCACCTAGCACAGATACGCAGTATTTT.

The chain couples TRBV7-2 to TRBJ2-1; TRBD2 agrees at 12 bases. Germline V gives CDR1 SGHTA, CDR2 FQGNSA. This CDR3 region has 16 residues. The V gene end was trimmed by 6 bases and the J gene end by 7 bases; junction bases not matched to a gene: 10. CDR3 sequence: CASSSSLAGGRNEQFF. In DNA form, the CDR3 reads TGTGCCAGCAGTTCAAGCCTAGCGGGGGGGCGGAATGAGCAGTTCTTC.

This clone was detected a few times. This sequence joins TRBV11-2 and TRBJ1-2; D not certain. V lost 5 bases, J lost 6 bases, and 13 bases lay in between. Germline V gives CDR1 SGHAT, CDR2 FQNNGV. The CDR3 sequence is 13 residues long. The CDR3 sequence: CASSPSGINGYTF. In DNA, the CDR3 is TGTGCCAGCAGCCCCTCGGGGATCAATGGCTACACCTTC.

This chain connects TRBV29-1 to TRBJ1-3; D might be TRBD1 (5 bases). The CDR3 sequence is 13 residues long. Trimming cost V 7 bases and J 4 bases, with 14 bases left between them. CDR1 is SQVTM, CDR2 ANQGSEA, per germline. The CDR3 DNA is TGCAGCGCGACGTCAGGGCCGGGAAACACCATATATTTT. Translated: CSATSGPGNTIYF.

The V call is TRBV25-1, the J call TRBJ2-7, with 12 bases matching TRBD2. Germline CDR1 reads MGHDK; CDR2 reads SYGVNS. J lost 0 bases, V lost 4 bases, and 4 bases had no gene match. The CDR3 spans 16 residues. In DNA form, the CDR3 reads TGTGCCAGCAGTGGGAGGACTAGCGGGGTCTCCTACGAGCAGTACTTC. Protein sequence: CASSGRTSGVSYEQYF.

This chain connects TRBV5-6 to TRBJ2-7, with 7 bases matching TRBD2. J gave up 3 bases and V 1 base, and 7 bases lay outside the gene matches. The CDR3 runs to 15 residues. The V gene's germline CDR1 is SGHDT and CDR2 YYEEEE. This CDR3 is CASSLWGRASYEQYF. In DNA form, the CDR3 reads TGTGCCAGCAGCTTGTGGGGGAGGGCCAGCTACGAGCAGTACTTC.

The chain is built from TRBV7-9 and TRBJ2-2; 7 bases fit TRBD2. The V segment lost 4 bases and the J segment 0 bases; nucleotides outside the gene matches: 2. Germline assignment: CDR1 SEHNR and CDR2 FQNEAQ (reference sequence). This CDR3 region has 15 residues. CDR3 region: CASSYRGANTGELFF. The CDR3 nucleotides are TGTGCCAGCAGCTACCGGGGGGCGAACACCGGGGAGCTGTTTTTT. The variable domain in full, with the rest retrieved from reference TRBV7-9 and TRBJ2-2, is DTGVSQNPRHKITKRGQNVTFRCDPISEHNRLYWYRQTLGQGPEFLTYFQNEAQLEKSRLLSDRFSAERPKGSFSTLEIQRTEQGDSAMYLCASSYRGANTGELFFGEGSRLTVL.

J is TRBJ1-4 and V is TRBV6-5, with TRBD1 matching 9 bases. CDR1 MNHEY and CDR2 SVGAGI come from the germline V gene. The CDR3 contains 14 residues. V was clipped by 5 bases and J by 8 bases; unmatched bases: 6. CDR3 residues: CASSQGQGREKLFF. The CDR3 region has the DNA TGTGCCAGCAGTCAGGGACAGGGACGCGAAAAACTGTTTTTT.

This rearrangement joins TRBV5-4 to TRBJ2-7; weak D call: TRBD1 (5 bases). The CDR3 is made up of 14 amino acids. CDR1 and CDR2 (germline): SGHNT, YYREEE (reference sequence). V lost 0 bases, J lost 4 bases, and 11 bases lay in between. The CDR3 coding sequence is TGTGCCAGCAGCTTGGGGGGCGCGCTTTACGAGCAGTACTTC. Protein: CASSLGGALYEQYF.

The chain uses TRBV10-2 and TRBJ2-1; no firm D call. CDR3 size: 11 residues. Per the germline V gene, CDR1 is WSHSY and CDR2 is SAAADI. The V gene lost 6 bases and the J gene lost 15 bases, with 15 bases spanning the gap. As DNA, the CDR3 is TGCGCCAGCAGAGGAGCCGACCGGTGGTTCTTC. Translating it yields CASRGADRWFF.

The V and J genes are TRBV6-5 and TRBJ1-2; 8 nucleotides line up with TRBD1. The V and J ends lost 4 bases and 7 bases, in that order; junction bases with no gene match: 11. This CDR3 comprises 15 residues. CDR1 is MNHEY and CDR2 is SVGAGI in the germline V gene. CDR3 DNA: TGTGCCAGCAGTTCCAAACGGACAGGGATCGGTGGCTACACCTTC. Its translation: CASSSKRTGIGGYTF.

The V gene is TRBV5-1, the J gene TRBJ2-3; perhaps TRBD1 as D (5 bases). The CDR3 loop spans 15 amino acids. Trimming took off 4 bases at V and 1 base at J, with 13 bases between the two ends. Germline loops: CDR1 SGHRS, CDR2 YFSETQ. CDR3 sequence: CASSLEIRGTDTQYF. Here the CDR3 DNA reads TGCGCCAGCAGCCTGGAGATCAGGGGCACAGATACGCAGTATTTT.

V is TRBV27 and J is TRBJ1-2, with a weak D call TRBD1 (6 bases). This CDR3 is 13 amino acids long. Trimming left V 5 bases short and J 4 bases short, with 11 bases between. Per germline, CDR1 MNHEY and CDR2 SMNVEV (reference sequence). The CDR3 region has the DNA TGTGCCAGCAGTCCCGGACAGCCCTATGGCTACACCTTC. It translates to CASSPGQPYGYTF.